This T cell receptor (beta chain) was recovered during a study of Graves' ophthalmopathy and Graves' hyperthyroidism. RNA transcripts provided the template for amplifying TCR beta CDR3 regions. RT-PCR was first run with HTBI primers, then multiplex PCR in a second round. MiXCR, run by TCRdb on the multiplex PCR reads, gives a single entry per CDR3 protein. The sample contains over 650,000 distinct CDR3 sequences, roughly two fifths of which appear only once. This CDR3 has 14 amino acids. Trimming took off 5 bases at V and 4 bases at J, with 15 bases between the two ends. Germline V gene lookup returns CDR1 SGHNT and CDR2 YYREEE (reference sequence). Ophthalmopathy donors' eye disease showed moderate-to-severe activity, CAS of at least 3, NOSPECS of at least 4 and duration under 3 months. Exclusion applied to patients with other autoimmune diseases, uncontrolled infections, pregnancy or lactation. Someone took the PBMCs out of approximately 9 ml of fresh peripheral blood.

Study outcomes and limitations: Ophthalmopathy progression prediction by the model yielded a sensitivity of 55% to 71% and a specificity of roughly 74%.

This clonotype was counted at least ten times. Its antigen is unidentified. The chain joins TRBV5-4 to TRBJ1-1; possible D gene TRBD1, 5 bases. This receptor was identified in an adult man with Graves' ophthalmopathy. Material: peripheral blood. The CDR3 loop is CASRPSGLGTEAFF. CDR3 nucleotides: TGTGCCAGCAGACCGTCGGGGCTGGGCACTGAAGCTTTCTTT.